The 24 T cell receptor beta chains below come from one sample, sequenced in a study of blood T cell repertoires in COVID-19. Sequenced by immunoSEQ multiplex PCR; TCRdb stores in-frame clones only, minus some. The table records tens of thousands of clones, 78% of them present only once. Sequencing was done on a sample of peripheral blood. The receptor set was obtained from a man aged 80 or over with acute or convalescent COVID-19.

The J gene is TRBJ1-1, the V gene TRBV28; no clear D. The CDR3 covers 15 residues. Germline CDR1 reads MDHEN; CDR2 reads SYDVKM. The V end lost 2 bases, the J end lost 8 bases, and 18 bases lay between the germline ends. This chain's CDR3 is CASSLPFTRGREAFF. The CDR3 DNA reads as TGTGCCAGCAGTTTACCCTTCACCCGGGGAAGAGAAGCTTTCTTT.

The genes are TRBV19 and TRBJ2-1; TRBD2 aligns across 12 bases. This CDR3 is built from 19 residues. V shed 5 bases, J shed 6 bases, and the junction held 17 bases outside the gene matches. Germline CDR1 is LNHDA and CDR2 is SQIVND (reference sequence). The DNA for the CDR3 is TGTGCCAGTAGTCCGAGACTAGCGGGGGCTCTAGGGATTACCAATGAGCAGTTCTTC. The encoded protein is CASSPRLAGALGITNEQFF. Variable domain in full (rest from reference TRBV19 and TRBJ2-1): DGGITQSPKYLFRKEGQNVTLSCEQNLNHDAMYWYRQDPGQGLRLIYYSQIVNDFQKGDIAEGYSVSREKKESFPLTVTSAQKNPTAFYLCASSPRLAGALGITNEQFFGPGTRLTVL.

This clone was seen a few times. CDR3 coding DNA: TGCGCCAGCAGCAGGGACAATAATTCACCCCTCCACTTT. Its protein product is CASSRDNNSPLHF. The rearrangement uses TRBV5-1 and TRBJ1-6, with D perhaps TRBD1 (6 bases). The CDR3 loop spans 13 amino acids. The V end lost 4 bases, the J end lost 5 bases, and 7 bases lay between the germline ends. CDR1 and CDR2 from the germline V gene are SGHRS and YFSETQ.

The J gene is TRBJ2-7, the V gene TRBV18; D is possibly TRBD1 (6 bases). The CDR3 is 15 amino acids. Trimming removed 2 bases at V and 3 bases at J, with 14 bases between. Germline values: CDR1 KGHSH, CDR2 LQKENI. CDR3 residues: CASSPWAGQLYEQYF. For the CDR3, the DNA is TGTGCCAGCTCACCATGGGCAGGACAGCTCTACGAGCAGTACTTC. Based on the CDR3 plus reference TRBV18 and TRBJ2-7, the full variable domain is NAGVMQNPRHLVRRRGQEARLRCSPMKGHSHVYWYRQLPEEGLKFMVYLQKENIIDESGMPKERFSAEFPKEGPSILRIQQVVRGDSAAYFCASSPWAGQLYEQYFGPGTRLTVT.

This sequence joins TRBV11-2 and TRBJ1-6, with 10 bases lining up with TRBD1. With V trimmed by 3 bases and J by 9 bases, 11 bases remained unmatched. Germline V gene data show CDR1 as SGHAT and CDR2 as FQNNGV. CDR3 length: 17 residues. DNA of the CDR3: TGTGCCAGCAGCTTCCCGTCTTCGGGACAGGGGATTTCACCCCTCCACTTT. It is translated as CASSFPSSGQGISPLHF. The full variable domain, its missing parts supplied by reference TRBV11-2 and TRBJ1-6, is EAGVAQSPRYKIIEKRQSVAFWCNPISGHATLYWYQQILGQGPKLLIQFQNNGVVDDSQLPKDRFSAERLKGVDSTLKIQPAKLEDSAVYLCASSFPSSGQGISPLHFGNGTRLTVT.

The chain links TRBV7-8 to TRBJ2-3; 8 bases are a match to TRBD2. Germline V CDR1 and CDR2: SGHVS, FQNEAQ. The V gene end was trimmed by 5 bases and the J gene end by 4 bases; junction bases not matched to a gene: 11. This CDR3 comprises 16 residues. The CDR3 is CASSPLAPGGADTQYF. CDR3 nucleotide sequence: TGTGCCAGCAGCCCCCTGGCACCCGGGGGGGCAGATACGCAGTATTTT. Supplemented by reference TRBV7-8 and TRBJ2-3, the full variable domain reads GAGVSQSPRYKVAKRGQDVALRCDPISGHVSLFWYQQALGQGPEFLTYFQNEAQLDKSGLPSDRFFAERPEGSVSTLKIQRTQQEDSAVYLCASSPLAPGGADTQYFGPGTRLTVL.

The rearrangement joins TRBV10-3 to TRBJ1-1, with D hard to call. The V gene's germline CDR1 is ENHRY and CDR2 SYGVKD. Trimming cost V 3 bases and J 2 bases, with 10 bases left between them. The CDR3 consists of 14 residues. CDR3 residues: CAISERETNTEAFF. The CDR3 coding sequence is TGTGCCATCAGTGAAAGGGAGACAAACACTGAAGCTTTCTTT.

The V gene is TRBV5-5, the J gene TRBJ1-2; D remains unclear. CDR1 is SGHKS, CDR2 YYEKEE, per germline (reference sequence). V gave up 0 bases and J gave up 5 bases, with 14 bases separating them. The CDR3 has 15 amino acids. The CDR3 loop is CASSLAIGIGYGYTF. Here the CDR3 DNA reads TGTGCCAGCAGCTTGGCTATCGGGATAGGGTATGGCTACACCTTC.

The chain employs TRBV6-2 or TRBV6-3 and TRBJ2-2, with D hard to call. The V gene lost 5 bases and the J gene lost 3 bases, with 7 bases spanning the gap. Germline V CDR1 and CDR2: MNHEY, SVGEGT. The CDR3 is made up of 13 amino acids. CDR3 coding DNA: TGTGCCAGCAGTCCCAGTCACACCGGGGAGCTGTTTTTT. It translates to CASSPSHTGELFF.

The chain uses TRBV4-3 and TRBJ2-3, with TRBD2 as a possible D gene (6 bases). The CDR3 has 17 residues. The germline V gene encodes CDR1 LGHNA and CDR2 YSLEER. Trimming removed 3 bases from V and 1 base from J, with 17 bases in between. CDR3 in amino acids: CASSHLLTSMRTDTQYF. CDR3 nucleotide sequence: TGCGCCAGCAGCCACCTACTGACTAGTATGCGCACAGATACGCAGTATTTT.

Only a few counts were recorded for this clone. This chain connects TRBV6-5 to TRBJ1-1; D is uncertain. CDR1 is MNHEY and CDR2 is SVGAGI in the germline V gene. The V gene lost 7 bases and the J gene lost 0 bases, with 9 bases spanning the gap. CDR3 length: 13 amino acids. The CDR3 sequence: CASIPPLNTEAFF. The CDR3 region has the DNA TGTGCCAGCATTCCCCCCTTGAACACTGAAGCTTTCTTT.

The V call is TRBV5-4, the J call TRBJ1-1; 8 nucleotides match TRBD1. Trimming took 4 bases from V and 0 from J; bases not matched to a gene: 5. The CDR3 sequence is 15 residues long. The germline V gene encodes CDR1 SGHNT and CDR2 YYREEE (reference sequence). The CDR3 sequence is CASSPSGGLNTEAFF. Here the CDR3 DNA reads TGTGCCAGCAGCCCATCAGGGGGCTTGAACACTGAAGCTTTCTTT.

This chain links TRBV29-1 with TRBJ2-2, with 9 bases aligning to TRBD1. Germline V gene sequence: CDR1 SQVTM, CDR2 ANQGSEA. The length of the CDR3 is 15 residues. V shed 7 bases and J 1 base; nucleotides not matched to a gene: 7. The chain's CDR3 is CSADTGGLNTGELFF. The DNA for the CDR3 is TGCAGCGCCGACACAGGGGGCCTGAACACCGGGGAGCTGTTTTTT.

This clone was observed a single time. The chain is built from TRBV6-6 and TRBJ1-5; TRBD1 matches 9 bases. The germline V gene encodes CDR1 MNHNY and CDR2 SVGAGI (reference sequence). Trimming cost V 4 bases and J 4 bases; bases outside gene matches: 8. The CDR3 contains 16 residues. The CDR3 bases are TGTGCCAGCAGTTCCTCGGACAGGGGAAGAAATCAGCCCCAGCATTTT. It translates to CASSSSDRGRNQPQHF.

The chain uses TRBV20-1 and TRBJ2-1; no firm D call. V lost 3 bases and J lost 1, with 7 bases in between. Per the germline V gene, CDR1 is DFQATT and CDR2 is SNEGSKA (reference sequence). The CDR3 runs to 13 residues. This chain's CDR3 is CSASARSYNEQFF. DNA for the CDR3: TGCAGTGCTAGTGCCAGGTCCTACAATGAGCAGTTCTTC.

This clone was detected only a few times. V gene TRBV5-6 combines with J gene TRBJ2-1; D might be TRBD2 (6 bases). Germline V gives CDR1 SGHDT, CDR2 YYEEEE. The CDR3 length is 16 residues. Trimming removed 0 bases at V and 0 bases at J, with 10 bases between. CDR3 sequence: CASSLVRGVSYNEQFF. The CDR3 region has the DNA TGTGCCAGCAGCTTGGTGCGGGGAGTCTCCTACAATGAGCAGTTCTTC.

V gene TRBV5-6 combines with J gene TRBJ1-6; tentative D call: TRBD1 (6 bases). Germline CDR1 and CDR2: SGHDT and YYEEEE. This CDR3 comprises 16 residues. V shed 1 base and J shed 7 bases, with 15 bases lying between them. As DNA, the CDR3 is TGTGCCAGCAGCTTGTTTACCCAGGGGTACAATTCACCCCTCCACTTT. Its protein product is CASSLFTQGYNSPLHF.

The chain has TRBV30 and TRBJ2-1, with 10 bases fitting TRBD2. CDR3 size: 14 residues. The trim removed 1 base at V and 7 bases at J, leaving 4 bases unmatched. Germline-derived CDR1 and CDR2 are GTSNPN and SVGIG (reference sequence). CDR3 protein: CAWSGASGGNEQFF. DNA for the CDR3: TGTGCCTGGAGTGGGGCTAGCGGGGGAAATGAGCAGTTCTTC.

This clone was recorded a few times. The chain recombines TRBV24-1 with TRBJ2-7; TRBD1 matches 7 bases. The CDR3 consists of 14 residues. Per the germline V gene, CDR1 is KGHDR and CDR2 is SFDVKD. V was clipped by 0 bases and J by 5 bases; unmatched bases: 3. The DNA of the CDR3 is TGTGCCACCAGTGATTTGCGACAGGGCCACGAGCAGTACTTC. This codes for CATSDLRQGHEQYF.

The CDR3 protein is CASSQDTAGDIQYF. CDR3 sequence (DNA): TGTGCCAGCAGCCAAGATACGGCCGGGGACATTCAGTACTTC. This chain connects TRBV3-1 (or the pseudogene TRBV3-2) to TRBJ2-4, with TRBD2 as a possible D gene (5 bases). Trimming removed 0 bases at V and 8 bases at J, with 11 bases between. Germline values: CDR1 LGHDT, CDR2 YNNKEL (reference sequence). This CDR3 has 14 amino acids.

V usage is TRBV2 and J usage is TRBJ2-5, with a weak D call TRBD2 (6 bases). The germline CDR1 and CDR2 sequences are SNHLY and FYNNEI. Trimming took off 6 bases at V and 2 bases at J, with 13 bases between the two ends. This CDR3 spans 14 amino acids. CDR3 residues: CASRGLAHQETQYF. In DNA form, the CDR3 reads TGTGCCAGCAGGGGACTGGCCCATCAAGAGACCCAGTACTTC.

The V call is TRBV6-5, the J call TRBJ2-7; 7 bases agree with TRBD1. This CDR3 has 12 residues. The V gene end was trimmed by 10 bases and the J gene end by 2 bases; junction bases not matched to a gene: 5. CDR1 MNHEY and CDR2 SVGAGI come from the germline V gene. The CDR3 DNA reads as TGTGCCACCGGGACAGAGGCCTACGAGCAGTACTTC. This codes for CATGTEAYEQYF.

The CDR3 is CASRSFGNYGYTF. The CDR3 DNA reads as TGTGCCAGCAGGTCCTTCGGGAACTATGGCTACACCTTC. The V and J genes are TRBV2 and TRBJ1-2; no clear D. CDR1 SNHLY and CDR2 FYNNEI come from the germline V gene. The CDR3 is made up of 13 amino acids. V was shortened by 6 bases and J by 2 bases, with 10 bases between the two germline ends.

As concerns this clone: A junction boundary mismatches the germline segment, possibly from a read error. The J gene is TRBJ1-3, the V gene TRBV4-2, with D unclear. CDR1 is LGHNA and CDR2 is YNFKEQ in the germline V gene. The CDR3 has 15 residues. The CDR3 DNA reads TGTGCCAGCAACCAAGGAGTCCTCTCTGGAAACACCATATATTTT. Translated, it gives CASNQGVLSGNTIYF.